The clone carrying this T cell receptor (beta chain) showed up many times. Its antigen is currently unknown. Using RNA template, CDR3s of TCR alpha and beta were amplified with iRepertoire arm-PCR. Tissue mRNA or PBMC total RNA, 100-400 ng, went into one-step reverse transcription and amplification. TCRdb passed the multiplex PCR reads through MiXCR, listing each CDR3 protein once. The sample lists about 99,000 distinct CDR3 sequences, about 30% seen once, with 44% in the top ten. The CDR3 extends over 14 amino acids. Looked up from germline, CDR1 is DFQATT and CDR2 is SNEGSKA (reference sequence). Trimming took off 5 bases at V and 1 base at J, with 14 bases between the two ends. The source of the sample is a study of glioma-infiltrating T cells. Notes on the study in general: Gliomas, especially low-grade, showed above-expected tissue-blood divergence; non-neoplastic patients showed below. CDR3 overlap between tissue and blood was very small.

The V and J genes are TRBV20-1 and TRBJ1-1; tentatively, D is TRBD1 (6 bases). Sequencing was carried out using glioma tissue, nonneoplastic brain tissue, or PBMCs (not recorded which). The origin of this receptor is a human donor with low-grade glioma or glioblastoma, undergoing nonglioma brain surgery, or in good health (not recorded which). The CDR3 coding sequence is TGCAGTGCTCGCCGACAGGATGGGAACACTGAAGCTTTCTTT. Its translation: CSARRQDGNTEAFF.